This T cell receptor beta chain was sequenced during a study of response to subunit inactivated influenza vaccine. V was cut by 6 bases and J by 0 bases, with 16 bases left in between. Germline CDR1 is DFQATT and CDR2 is SNEGSKA (reference sequence). The CDR3 has 15 amino acids. TCRdb analysed the RT-PCR reads with MiXCR anew, one entry per CDR3 protein. The sample gives just under 550,000 distinct CDR3 sequences, under 30% of which show up once; around 2.8% is in the top ten. Another study also made use of these data, one on T cells expressing NK-cell markers. That publication notes: A 5'RACE template switching approach incorporating UMIs was used to make TCR beta cDNA. Eight donors were sequenced, seven testing HCMV-seropositive and one testing seronegative. Anti-gamma-delta TCR antibody use in several experiments restricted sorting to alpha-beta TCR T cells. In several donors, dominant CD3+CD56+NKG2C+ clonotypes ranked among the top 10 CD8+ clonotypes. It is unclear if expanded NKG2C-expressing clones target HCMV antigens.

This clonotype was sampled from a man aged 50 to 60 who received an inactivated influenza vaccine. The input for sequencing was CD4+ T cells sorted from PBMCs, taken 11 to 12 days after vaccination. The chain uses TRBV20-1 and TRBJ2-3; D unclear. CDR3 DNA: TGCAGTGCGTTTCGGTCAGGAACTAGCACAGATACGCAGTATTTT. This sequence encodes CSAFRSGTSTDTQYF.